The clone carrying this T cell receptor (beta chain) has ten or more counts. cDNA prepared by RNA extraction and subsequent reverse transcription served as the template for sequencing. The protocol was immunoSEQ multiplex PCR, while the TCRdb copy is restricted to in-frame clones and leaves out a portion. This sample has 140,000 or so clones, with approximately 56% found just once. This entry is derived from a study of CD8+ T cells in alopecia areata. The source is a human donor in good health. Sequencing input: CD8+ T cells sorted from blood.

The CDR3 protein is CASSIGGAYEQYF. The CDR3, as DNA: TGTGCCAGTAGTATAGGGGGAGCCTACGAGCAGTACTTC. The chain carries TRBV19 and TRBJ2-7; D perhaps matches TRBD2 (5 bases). Germline values: CDR1 LNHDA, CDR2 SQIVND (reference sequence). V gave up 1 base and J gave up 2 bases, with 6 bases separating them. The CDR3 sequence is 13 residues long.